This TCR beta chain was identified in a study of blood T cell repertoires in COVID-19. Looking at the study overall: Material from acute and convalescent COVID-19 was sourced from the United States, Italy and Spain. The analysed material was cDNA or gDNA that came from T cells, B-cell-depleted T cells, or PBMCs.

In the source study's methods: Researchers report that nucleated cell counts were estimated from reference gene primer amplification. Clones were read by immunoSEQ multiplex PCR, and TCRdb kept only the in-frame ones, dropping some. V and J calls and clone size are copied from that table; D and trimming were computed from the DNA. The sample yields 100,000 to 150,000 clones, approximately 81% seen once. This CDR3 comprises 15 residues. V trimming: 3 bases; J trimming: 5 bases; junction bases outside the gene matches: 7. Germline lookup yields CDR1 SGDLS and CDR2 YYNGEE. This sequence joins TRBV9 and TRBJ2-7; TRBD2 aligns across 11 bases. Sequencing was performed on peripheral blood. The receptor was isolated from a man aged 40-50 years with active or convalescent COVID-19. The CDR3 sequence: CASSAIAGGLNEQYF. The CDR3 DNA reads TGTGCCAGCAGCGCAATAGCGGGGGGGCTCAACGAGCAGTACTTC.